This is a list of T cell receptor beta chains from one sample in a study of blood T cell repertoires in COVID-19. Here immunoSEQ multiplex PCR was the method, and the copy in TCRdb shows in-frame clones only, minus some. The data hold 30,000 to 40,000 clones, with roughly 78% observed a single time. The specimen was peripheral blood. All receptors come from an older man with active or convalescent COVID-19. Each CDR3 is given with its conserved first and last residue. D genes are given only for firm matches. Size is omitted from some rows. Given values are once, few, many or a class for expanded clones.

TRBD2 TRBJ2-7 TRBV24-1 . TGTGCCACCAGTGACCCGACTAGCGGGGGCTCCTACGAGCAGTACTTC CATSDPTSGGSYEQYF
. TRBJ2-5 TRBV7-2 . TGTGCCAGCAGCTTAGCCCGGCAAGAGACCCAGTACTTC CASSLARQETQYF
TRBD1 TRBJ2-7 TRBV2 . TGTGCCAGCAGTGGACAGGGAGTCGAGCAGTACTTC CASSGQGVEQYF
. TRBJ1-2 TRBV7-2 . TGTGCCAGCAGCCCCCAGGGCTATGGCTACACCTTC CASSPQGYGYTF
. TRBJ2-2 TRBV3-1/TRBV3-2 . TGTGCCAGCAGCCAACGGGGGAGAGGAACCGGGGAGCTGTTTTTT CASSQRGRGTGELFF
TRBD1 TRBJ2-7 TRBV5-6 . TGTGCCAGCAGCTTCGGGACAGGGGGCCACGAGCAGTACTTC CASSFGTGGHEQYF
TRBD2 TRBJ2-1 TRBV7-3 few TGTGCCAGCAGCCCCCGGGGGACTAGCGACCACAATGAGCAGTTCTTC CASSPRGTSDHNEQFF
. TRBJ2-1 TRBV7-7 . TGTGCTAGCAGCTTACCAGGAGGCAATGAGCAGTTCTTC CASSLPGGNEQFF
TRBD1 TRBJ1-5 TRBV6-2/TRBV6-3 . TGTGCCAGCAGTTCAGGGGGCCGGAGTCAGCCCCAGCATTTT CASSSGGRSQPQHF
TRBD2 TRBJ2-7 TRBV27 . TGTGCCAGCAACCTAAGCGGGAGGGCCTACGAGCAGTACTTC CASNLSGRAYEQYF
TRBD1 TRBJ2-2 TRBV6-5 . TGTGCCAGCAGTTTGACAGGGGGCCGAAACACCGGGGAGCTGTTTTTT CASSLTGGRNTGELFF
. TRBJ2-1 TRBV19 . TGTGCCAGTAGTGGAGGGCGGGTGAACTACAATGAGCAGTTCTTC CASSGGRVNYNEQFF
TRBD2 TRBJ2-1 TRBV19 . TGTGCCAGTAGTCCGCTTGGACTAGCGGGAGATCACCGCTATGAGCAGTTCTTC CASSPLGLAGDHRYEQFF
. TRBJ1-2 TRBV19 . TGTGCCAGTAGGACAGGCGACTCTGGAGGCTACACCTTC CASRTGDSGGYTF
. TRBJ2-1 TRBV5-4 . TGTGCCAGCAGCCCCCAGGGTCCGGAGCAGTTCTTC CASSPQGPEQFF
. TRBJ2-5 TRBV5-5 . TGTGCCAGCAGCTTTCAGGGGTCGGAGACCCAGTACTTC CASSFQGSETQYF
. TRBJ1-4 TRBV7-6 . TGTGCCAGCAGCTTAGCGGCGGGTGTAACTAATGAAAAACTGTTTTTT CASSLAAGVTNEKLFF
. TRBJ1-2 TRBV9 . TGTGCCAGCAGCGCTGCCTCCCCGGGATCGGGCTATGGCTACACCTTC CASSAASPGSGYGYTF
. TRBJ1-1 TRBV6-6 . TGTGCCAGCAGAGACACCACAGGGATTGAAGCTTTCTTT CASRDTTGIEAFF